These T cell receptor beta chains were read from a single sample in a study of shared T cell receptors in the human thymus. Clones were sequenced by immunoSEQ multiplex PCR, and TCRdb holds only the in-frame ones, with some missing. The sample has some 660,000 clones, 80% to 90% seen once; the top ten hold more than 0.009%. This same sample was also taken into another study, of human thymus T cells.

The material sequenced was thymocytes. The receptors derive from a boy under two years old with a congenital heart defect. CDR3s include the opening cysteine and the closing phenylalanine or tryptophan. The D gene is left open where the match is weak. Size values are once, few and many counts, or a class for expanded clones, and some rows have none.

v_gene	d_gene	abundance	j_gene	CDR3aa	CDR3nt
TRBV7-8	.	few	TRBJ2-7	CASSARPTGKTYEQYF	TGTGCCAGCAGCGCCCGCCCCACTGGTAAAACCTACGAGCAGTACTTC
TRBV7-2	TRBD1	.	TRBJ1-2	CASSLARAGGRHNYGYTF	TGTGCCAGCAGCTTAGCGAGGGCAGGGGGGCGTCATAACTATGGCTACACCTTC
TRBV30	TRBD2	.	TRBJ2-7	CAWSPTTSLLGEQYF	TGTGCCTGGAGCCCAACGACTAGCCTACTTGGGGAGCAGTACTTC
TRBV10-3	TRBD2	.	TRBJ2-3	CAIKIDEGGPSHTQYF	TGTGCCATCAAGATTGACGAGGGAGGGCCATCACATACGCAGTATTTT
TRBV19	TRBD2	.	TRBJ2-1	CASSHTAWREGNEQFF	TGTGCCAGTAGCCATACAGCATGGCGGGAGGGAAATGAGCAGTTCTTC
TRBV23-1	TRBD1	.	TRBJ1-6	CARTDRAGDNSPLHF	TGCGCCAGAACGGACAGGGCAGGGGATAATTCACCCCTCCACTTT
TRBV14	.	.	TRBJ2-7	CASSQEITDSSYEQYF	TGTGCCAGCAGCCAAGAAATTACAGATAGCTCCTACGAGCAGTACTTC
TRBV28	.	.	TRBJ2-7	CASSSLELSSYEQYF	TGTGCCAGCAGTTCACTAGAGCTGAGCTCCTACGAGCAGTACTTC
TRBV14	.	.	TRBJ1-4	CASSQDGEGNHEKLFF	TGTGCCAGCAGCCAAGATGGTGAGGGTAATCATGAAAAACTGTTTTTT
TRBV2	.	once	TRBJ2-1	CASSEFLRTYNEQFF	TGTGCCAGCAGTGAATTTTTGCGGACATACAATGAGCAGTTCTTC
TRBV14	.	.	TRBJ2-3	CASSSVPDTQYF	TGTGCCAGCAGCTCGGTTCCAGATACGCAGTATTTT
TRBV7-8	.	.	TRBJ2-7	CASSPNRVSESYEQYF	TGTGCCAGCAGCCCGAATCGGGTTTCGGAGTCCTACGAGCAGTACTTC
TRBV15	.	.	TRBJ1-1	CATSRVQGLRWTEAFF	TGTGCCACCAGCAGAGTACAGGGTTTGAGATGGACTGAAGCTTTCTTT
TRBV5-4	.	.	TRBJ2-7	CASSLGGGYEQYF	TGTGCCAGCAGCTTAGGGGGTGGGTACGAGCAGTACTTC
TRBV4-3	.	.	TRBJ2-5	CASSPHKDQGHTNQETQYF	TGCGCCAGCAGTCCCCATAAAGACCAGGGACACACGAACCAAGAGACCCAGTACTTC
TRBV2	.	.	TRBJ2-7	CAGEGPGTRKEQYF	TGTGCCGGGGAGGGCCCCGGGACACGGAAGGAGCAGTACTTC
TRBV5-1	TRBD2	.	TRBJ2-7	CASSPTSGYPYEQYF	TGCGCCAGCAGCCCGACTAGCGGGTATCCCTACGAGCAGTACTTC
TRBV13	TRBD1	.	TRBJ1-6	CASSLGQGVMTSFSPLHF	TGTGCCAGCAGCTTAGGCCAGGGGGTGATGACCTCCTTTTCACCCCTCCACTTT
TRBV27	TRBD1	.	TRBJ1-1	CASSSPDRGRFDTEAFF	TGTGCCAGCAGTTCCCCGGACAGGGGGCGGTTCGACACTGAAGCTTTCTTT
TRBV18	.	few	TRBJ2-4	CASSPQDLAKNIQYF	TGTGCCAGCTCACCACAGGACTTAGCCAAAAACATTCAGTACTTC
TRBV7-2	.	.	TRBJ1-3	CASSSRVSGNTIYF	TGTGCCAGCAGCTCCAGGGTATCTGGAAACACCATATATTTT
TRBV28	.	.	TRBJ1-3	CASSLRGRRSGNTIYF	TGTGCCAGCAGTTTACGGGGGAGGCGCTCTGGAAACACCATATATTTT
TRBV13	TRBD1	.	TRBJ1-6	CASSTLGQQNSPLHF	TGTGCCAGCAGCACACTGGGACAGCAGAATTCACCCCTCCACTTT
TRBV5-4	.	.	TRBJ2-2	CASSRGLPKNTGELFF	TGTGCCAGCAGCCGTGGACTACCAAAAAACACCGGGGAGCTGTTTTTT
TRBV7-2	TRBD1	.	TRBJ1-5	CASTDGQGDQPQHF	TGTGCCAGCACCGACGGACAGGGCGATCAGCCCCAGCATTTT
TRBV7-2	TRBD2	few	TRBJ2-7	CASSGRLAGIPYEQYF	TGTGCCAGCAGCGGCAGACTAGCGGGGATACCCTACGAGCAGTACTTC
TRBV1	.	.	TRBJ2-1	CTSSQAQLLAGAHNEQFF	TGCACCAGCAGCCAAGCACAATTACTAGCGGGAGCCCACAATGAGCAGTTCTTC
TRBV5-8	.	once	TRBJ2-3	CASPNQQGQDTQYF	TGTGCCAGCCCAAACCAGCAGGGGCAAGATACGCAGTATTTT
TRBV9	.	.	TRBJ2-2	CASSKKRQTDTGELFF	TGTGCCAGCAGCAAAAAGCGCCAGACCGACACCGGGGAGCTGTTTTTT
TRBV4-3	TRBD1	.	TRBJ2-5	CASSRRGQGGETQYF	TGCGCCAGCAGCCGTAGGGGACAGGGGGGGGAGACCCAGTACTTC
TRBV6-5	TRBD1	.	TRBJ1-4	CASTARGIEKLFF	TGTGCCAGCACTGCCAGGGGGATTGAAAAACTGTTTTTT
TRBV6-5	.	.	TRBJ2-5	CASRPQNPLETQYF	TGTGCCAGCAGACCCCAGAACCCCCTAGAGACCCAGTACTTC
TRBV4-3	.	.	TRBJ2-5	CASSRLFDTVYQETQYF	TGCGCCAGCAGCCGGCTCTTCGACACTGTGTACCAAGAGACCCAGTACTTC